This T cell receptor beta chain derives from a study of breast tumors, draining lymph nodes, adjacent tissues. TCRdb used MiXCR to reprocess the multiplex PCR reads, holding one entry per CDR3 protein. The sample shows about 180,000 distinct CDR3 sequences, roughly a third of them seen only once. Breast cancer patients provided tissue from their axillary draining lymph nodes. Study-level findings and limits: Tumors had less TCR diversity than lymph nodes, more than nontumor tissue. Data only fit, rather than demonstrated, lymph node origin of most tumor T cells. Findings are consistent with lymph node origin and intratumoral expansion of most tumor T cells. Tumor and nontumor repertoires were significantly more similar in luminal-like than in basal-like breast cancer.

The germline V gene encodes CDR1 LGHDT and CDR2 YNNKEL (reference sequence). V was trimmed by 4 bases and J by 4 bases, leaving 16 bases between them. The CDR3 length is 15 residues. The sample holds many counts of this clonotype. Its antigen is unidentified. The rearrangement joins TRBV3-1 to TRBJ2-5; the D is unclear. The material sequenced was axillary lymph node tissue. The source is a female donor with breast cancer. Some clones in this sample may be carry-over from other donors' samples. CDR3 protein: CASSPSRAFGETQYF. In nucleotides, the CDR3 is TGTGCCAGCAGCCCCAGCCGGGCTTTCGGAGAGACCCAGTACTTC.